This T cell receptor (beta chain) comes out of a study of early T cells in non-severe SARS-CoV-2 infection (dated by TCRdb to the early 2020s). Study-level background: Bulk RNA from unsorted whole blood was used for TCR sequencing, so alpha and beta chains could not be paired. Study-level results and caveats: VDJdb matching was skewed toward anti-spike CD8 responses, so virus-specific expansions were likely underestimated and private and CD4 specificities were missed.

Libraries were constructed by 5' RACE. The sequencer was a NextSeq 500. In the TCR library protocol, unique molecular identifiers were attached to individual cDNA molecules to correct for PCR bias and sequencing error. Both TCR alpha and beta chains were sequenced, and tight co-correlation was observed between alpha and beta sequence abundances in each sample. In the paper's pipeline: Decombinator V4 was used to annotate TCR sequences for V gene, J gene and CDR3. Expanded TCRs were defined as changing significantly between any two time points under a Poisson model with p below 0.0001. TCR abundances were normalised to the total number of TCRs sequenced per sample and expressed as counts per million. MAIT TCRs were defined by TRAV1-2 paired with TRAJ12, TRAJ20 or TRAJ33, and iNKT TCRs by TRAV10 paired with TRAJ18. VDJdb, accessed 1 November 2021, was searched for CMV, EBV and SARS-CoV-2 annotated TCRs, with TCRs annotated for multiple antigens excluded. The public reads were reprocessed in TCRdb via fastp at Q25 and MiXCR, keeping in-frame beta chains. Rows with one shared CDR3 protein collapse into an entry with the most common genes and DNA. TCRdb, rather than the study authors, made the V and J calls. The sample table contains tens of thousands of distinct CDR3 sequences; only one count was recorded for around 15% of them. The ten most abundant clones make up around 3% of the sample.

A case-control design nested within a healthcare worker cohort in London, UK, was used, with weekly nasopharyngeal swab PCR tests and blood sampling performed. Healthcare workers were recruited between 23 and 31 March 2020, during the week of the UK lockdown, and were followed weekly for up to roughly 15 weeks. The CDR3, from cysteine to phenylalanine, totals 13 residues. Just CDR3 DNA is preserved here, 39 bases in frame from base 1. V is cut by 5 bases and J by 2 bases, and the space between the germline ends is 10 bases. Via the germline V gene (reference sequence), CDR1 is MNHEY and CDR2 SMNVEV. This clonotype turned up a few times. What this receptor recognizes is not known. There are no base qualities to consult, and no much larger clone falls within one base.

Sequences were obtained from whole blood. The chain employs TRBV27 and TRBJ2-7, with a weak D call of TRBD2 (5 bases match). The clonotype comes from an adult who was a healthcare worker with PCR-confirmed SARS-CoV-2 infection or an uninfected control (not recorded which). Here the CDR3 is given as CASSPTGTYEQYF. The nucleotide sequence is TGTGCCAGCAGTCCGACCGGGACCTACGAGCAGTACTTC.